This T cell receptor (beta chain) was found in a study of shared clonotypes between healthy human individuals. About this clone: Other DNA sequences in this specimen translate into the identical CDR3.

The study drew its donors from healthy HIV-negative adults without recent acute infections or vaccinations. Sequencing was performed with immunoSEQ multiplex PCR; in TCRdb, only in-frame clones are kept and a portion is missing. The sample lists millions of clones, over 85% seen once, with around 0.14% in the top ten. The sample comprised naive CD4+ T cells sorted from blood. As for subset: CD45RA+ positively selected. The source is a young man in good health.

The CDR3 reads CASSRGQGLYGYTF. The DNA of the CDR3 is TGTGCCAGCAGCCGCGGACAGGGTTTGTATGGCTACACCTTC. The V call is TRBV6-5, the J call TRBJ1-2, with 8 bases fitting TRBD1. Germline V gene lookup returns CDR1 MNHEY and CDR2 SVGAGI. The CDR3 is made up of 14 amino acids. V lost 6 bases and J lost 5; bases outside the gene matches: 8.